This TCR beta chain was identified during a study of response to subunit inactivated influenza vaccine (dated 2018 in TCRdb). As for the study more broadly: To follow how T cells responded to a trivalent subunit inactivated influenza vaccine, the researchers relied on deep quantitative profiling of the T cell receptor repertoire. The investigation overall reported the following: The authors proposed that each seasonal influenza vaccination may bring in only a limited number of new T cells.

Library preparation employed RT-PCR. The run used an Illumina HiSeq 2500. TCRdb handled the public reads itself, with Q25 trimming in fastp and clone calling in MiXCR, and kept productive beta chains. CDR3 protein duplicates are merged, each entry listing the most common genes and DNA. The sample includes roughly 570,000 distinct CDR3 sequences, with around 15% observed a single time. Around 10% of the sample is taken by the ten largest. The CDR3 has 12 amino acids, counting the end cysteine and phenylalanine. The CDR3 DNA has 36 bases and is translated from base 1. Reading the germline V gene gives CDR1 MGHRA and CDR2 YSYEKL. Relative to germline, V is 8 bases shorter and J is 6 bases shorter, with 13 bases between their ends. This clonotype showed up many times. What antigen it recognizes has not been identified. Base-call qualities are not available, and no considerably larger clone is one nucleotide away.

This specimen consisted of PBMCs from blood, obtained roughly 12 days after vaccination. This chain joins TRBV4-1 to TRBJ1-2; TRBD1 is possibly the D segment (5 matching bases). This TCR came from a middle-aged man who received an inactivated influenza vaccine. Donor details come from another sample of the same person, matched by shared clones. CDR3 reads: CASGTRRHGYTF. The nucleotide sequence is TGCGCCAGCGGGACTCGGCGCCATGGCTACACCTTC.